A single sample gave rise to the 5 T cell receptor beta chains below, sequenced in a study of blood T cell repertoires in COVID-19. The table came from immunoSEQ multiplex PCR; TCRdb's copy has only in-frame clones and leaves some out. The top ten clones hold roughly 5% of a sample with 95,000 to 120,000 clones, 85% to 90% of them seen once. The sequencing input was peripheral blood. The receptor set was obtained from a woman aged 55-70 years with COVID-19, enrolled during active disease.

The CDR3 reads CASSTGTGDEKLFF. The CDR3 DNA is TGTGCCAGCTCCACCGGGACGGGAGATGAAAAACTGTTTTTT. The rearrangement uses TRBV18 and TRBJ1-4; TRBD1 might be the D (5 bases). Germline assignment: CDR1 KGHSH and CDR2 LQKENI. The CDR3 is 14 amino acids. V was clipped by 6 bases and J by 6 bases, with 14 bases between them.

CDR3 nucleotide sequence: TGCGCCAGCAGCCTCGGGCCCCTTGCAGCGGGGGCCGCGCGGGAGCAGTTCTTC. Translating it yields CASSLGPLAAGAAREQFF. This chain uses TRBV4-1 with TRBJ2-1; 8 bases line up with TRBD2. CDR3 length equals 18 residues. Germline V lookup: CDR1 MGHRA, CDR2 YSYEKL. Losses at the gene ends were 4 bases for V and 10 bases for J; bases not matched to a gene: 21.

V usage is TRBV4-1 and J usage is TRBJ2-1; TRBD1 aligns across 9 bases. Trimming removed 4 bases from V and 4 bases from J; junction bases left unmatched: 2. CDR1 and CDR2 from the germline V gene are MGHRA and YSYEKL. This CDR3 has 14 residues. CDR3 sequence: CASSRGTGYNEQFF. The CDR3 region has the DNA TGCGCCAGCAGCCGAGGGACAGGGTACAATGAGCAGTTCTTC.

In its sample, this clone was seen a few times. The J gene is TRBJ2-7, the V gene TRBV9; a possible D gene is TRBD1 (5 bases). The CDR3 sequence is 13 residues long. Trimming cost V 5 bases and J 6 bases, with 15 bases left between them. Per germline, CDR1 SGDLS and CDR2 YYNGEE. The DNA for the CDR3 is TGTGCCAGCAGGTTCCAAGGGGCCTCCGAGCAGTACTTC. Amino acid sequence: CASRFQGASEQYF. Together with reference TRBV9 and TRBJ2-7, the CDR3 gives the full variable domain: DSGVTQTPKHLITATGQRVTLRCSPRSGDLSVYWYQQSLDQGLQFLIQYYNGEERAKGNILERFSAQQFPDLHSELNLSSLELGDSALYFCASRFQGASEQYFGPGTRLTVT.

The J gene is TRBJ2-3, the V gene TRBV5-1; 9 bases agree with TRBD1. Germline lookup yields CDR1 SGHRS and CDR2 YFSETQ. With V trimmed by 1 base and J by 0 bases, 6 bases remained unmatched. CDR3 length equals 17 residues. CDR3 amino acids: CASSLLLDRGSTDTQYF. The DNA for the CDR3 is TGCGCCAGCAGCTTGCTACTGGACAGGGGCAGCACAGATACGCAGTATTTT.